Here is one T cell receptor beta chain with its context. Its binding antigen is unknown. Base qualities are not recorded, but no much larger clone differs from it by a single base. The data were taken from a study of blood T cell repertoires in COVID-19 (dated by TCRdb to the early 2020s). Regarding the research as a whole: Collaborator samples came from the United States, Italy and Spain and covered acute and convalescent phases of COVID-19. Subjects who had been exposed to COVID-19, were actively infected with it, or had recovered from it provided the deeply sampled blood TCRbeta repertoires that made up the dataset. Where available, HLA class I and class II types were obtained from metadata supplied by the sample provider rather than from assay-based typing. A de-identified subject ID, COVID-19 status, age in years and sex were almost always included in the sample metadata. The prospective study material was composed of cDNA or gDNA derived from T cells, B-cell-depleted T cells, or PBMCs. The repertoires were released in a freely available public database intended as a resource for research on the immune response to SARS-CoV-2. The samples were drawn from two sources: the first 160 participants of the ongoing ImmuneRACE study, and 1,000 to 1,500 subjects contributed by 6 global collaborators. Overall results and qualifications from the work: How much clinical and demographic metadata was included differed by source and by participant, and the metadata was provided uncurated.

The CDR3 runs 13 amino acids, cysteine and phenylalanine included. Left in the record is the CDR3 DNA by itself, 39 bases read in frame from the first base. After removal of 7 bases from V and 8 bases from J, the junction retains 6 bases not matched to a gene. For CDR1 and CDR2, the germline V gene (reference sequence) lists LNHDA and SQIVND. The immunoSEQ Assay, a bias-controlled multiplex PCR, was used to amplify TCRbeta CDR3 regions from genomic DNA. Per the original workflow: Nucleated cell counts per sample were estimated from amplification of reference gene primers within the assay. To quantify the absolute abundance of each unique TCRbeta CDR3 rearrangement, sequence reads were collapsed and filtered. For each sample, productive Simpson clonality was calculated as the square root of Simpson's diversity index across productive rearrangements. Sourced from immuneACCESS, this table was stored by TCRdb with only in-frame sequences that have V and J called. A share of the clones is absent; for the studies checked, an unresolved V gene accounts for under half, and the remainder has no known explanation. V and J calls and clone size are as listed in that table; D and trimming were resolved from the DNA. A total of around 70,000 clones appear in this sample, approximately 80% of them only once. The biggest ten clones account for 18% of the sample.

A second Seattle source provided samples from volunteer blood donors who had recovered from COVID-19. The collaborating institutions used their own protocols to collect whole blood in K2EDTA tubes. Collaborator samples were shipped for TCRbeta analysis as frozen whole blood, isolated PBMCs, or DNA extracted from either sample type. Source material: peripheral blood. Rearrangement joined TRBV19 to TRBJ1-4, with 8 junctional bases fitting TRBD1. This sequence originates from a man between 65 and 80 years old who had recovered from COVID-19. The sequence in DNA is TGTGCCAGTATGGCCAGGGGGCAAGAAAAACTGTTTTTT. It is translated as CASMARGQEKLFF.